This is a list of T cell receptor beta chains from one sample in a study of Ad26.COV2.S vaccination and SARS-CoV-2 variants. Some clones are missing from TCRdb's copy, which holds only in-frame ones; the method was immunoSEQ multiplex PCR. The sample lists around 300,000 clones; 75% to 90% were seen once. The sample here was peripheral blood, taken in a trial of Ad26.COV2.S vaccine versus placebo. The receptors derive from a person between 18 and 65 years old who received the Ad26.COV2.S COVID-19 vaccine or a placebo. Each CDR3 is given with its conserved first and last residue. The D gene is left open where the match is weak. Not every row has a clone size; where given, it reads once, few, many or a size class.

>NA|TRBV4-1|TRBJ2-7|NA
TGCGCCAGCAGCCAAGATCAGGGGGGGAAGGCAGTTTACGAGCAGTACTTC
CASSQDQGGKAVYEQYF
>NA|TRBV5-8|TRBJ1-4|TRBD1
TGTGCCAGCAGCTCAGGGACAGGGGGCTTCTCTAATGAAAAACTGTTTTTT
CASSSGTGGFSNEKLFF
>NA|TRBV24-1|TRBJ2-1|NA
TGTGCCACCAGTGACTCGGGGGGAGGGGGTTACAATGAGCAGTTCTTC
CATSDSGGGGYNEQFF
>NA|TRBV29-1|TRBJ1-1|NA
TGCAGCGTTGAGCAGGTTGTGGACACTGAAGCTTTCTTT
CSVEQVVDTEAFF
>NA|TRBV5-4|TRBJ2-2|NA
TGTGCCAGCAGCCCCCCCGTGGGGGAGCTGTTTTTT
CASSPPVGELFF
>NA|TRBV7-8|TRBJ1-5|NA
TGTGCCAGCAGCTTATCGGGAGACAACAATCAGCCCCAGCATTTT
CASSLSGDNNQPQHF
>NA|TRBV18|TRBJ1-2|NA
TGTGCCAGCTCCGAGGGCACCGGGAAGGTCTACACCTTC
CASSEGTGKVYTF
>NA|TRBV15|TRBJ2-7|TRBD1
TGTGCCACCAGCAGAGATGGGTCTAGGGCAGGGGGCTCCTACGAGCAGTACTTC
CATSRDGSRAGGSYEQYF
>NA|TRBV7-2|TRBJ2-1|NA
TGTGCCAGCAGCTCTAGGGGCAATGAGCAGTTCTTC
CASSSRGNEQFF
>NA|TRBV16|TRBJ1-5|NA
TGTGCCAGCAGCCAATCCGAAGGGCCAGTGGGTCAGCCCCAGCATTTT
CASSQSEGPVGQPQHF
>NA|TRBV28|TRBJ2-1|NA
TGTGCCAGCAGTTTTGAGGATGAGCAGTTCTTC
CASSFEDEQFF
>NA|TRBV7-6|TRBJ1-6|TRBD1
TGTGCCAGCAGCTTAGAGGGACAGGGCCTTAATTCACCCCTCCACTTT
CASSLEGQGLNSPLHF
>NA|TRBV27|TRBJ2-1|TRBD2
TGTGCCAGCAGTTTATCGTCCCGGACTAGATTTTATGAGCAGTTCTTC
CASSLSSRTRFYEQFF
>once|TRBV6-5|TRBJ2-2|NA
TGTGCCAGCAGTTACCCCTTTAGTCCCGGGGAGCTGTTTTTT
CASSYPFSPGELFF
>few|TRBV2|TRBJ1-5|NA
TGTGCCAGCACAGGGGACGTTAATCAGCCCCAGCATTTT
CASTGDVNQPQHF
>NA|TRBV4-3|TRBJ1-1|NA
TGCGCCAGCAGCCAAGATGACGGGAGGGGAAATGAAGCTTTCTTT
CASSQDDGRGNEAFF
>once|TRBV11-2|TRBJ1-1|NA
TGTGCCAGCAGCTTAGACTGGGGTGGAGCTTTCTTT
CASSLDWGGAFF
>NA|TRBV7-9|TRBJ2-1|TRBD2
TGTGCCAGCAGTGATCCGGGACTAGCGGGATCGGTCAATGAGCAGTTCTTC
CASSDPGLAGSVNEQFF
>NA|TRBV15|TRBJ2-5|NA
TGTGCCACCAGCGAGGGTTACCAAGAGACCCAGTACTTC
CATSEGYQETQYF
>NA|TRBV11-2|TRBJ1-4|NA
TGTGCCAGCAGCGCGCAGGGGAATGAAAAACTGTTTTTT
CASSAQGNEKLFF